The 21 T cell receptor beta chains reported below all come from one sample, sequenced in a study of regulatory T cells in long-lasting Graves disease. The sample's time point: persistent/refractory GD, antithyroid drugs over 5 years with positive TRAb. TCR sequences were obtained from RNA taken from PBMCs. In building TCR beta libraries, iRepertoire HTBI primers were used together with Arm-PCR of CDR3 regions. TCRdb analysed the multiplex PCR reads with MiXCR anew, one entry per CDR3 protein. The table has about 660,000 distinct CDR3 sequences, 25% to 35% seen once. The starting material was peripheral blood mononuclear cells (PBMCs), obtained when the disease was refractory, from a patient treated with antithyroid drugs. The source of these receptors is a female donor with Graves disease.

The chain combines TRBV20-1 with TRBJ2-1; TRBD2 is a possible D gene (7 bases). Germline values: CDR1 DFQATT, CDR2 SNEGSKA (reference sequence). The length of the CDR3 is 17 residues. V lost 6 bases and J 8 bases, leaving 29 bases between the germline ends. This CDR3 reads CSAATPGLAGAVYEQFF. The CDR3 region has the DNA TGCAGTGCGGCAACCCCGGGACTGGCGGGGGCTGTATATGAGCAGTTCTTC.

The chain uses TRBV2 and TRBJ2-2; D perhaps matches TRBD2 (6 bases). V was pared by 8 bases and J by 9 bases, with 19 bases between. The germline V gene encodes CDR1 SNHLY and CDR2 FYNNEI. This CDR3 is built from 14 residues. The chain's CDR3 is CASRKSLRDRELFF. CDR3 in DNA: TGTGCCAGCCGGAAGAGTTTGCGGGACCGGGAGCTGTTTTTT.

The sample holds a few counts of this clonotype. The chain combines TRBV28 with TRBJ2-7, with 9 bases that match TRBD2. Germline trimming cut 8 bases from V and 3 bases from J; bases unmatched to any gene: 8. CDR1 is MDHEN and CDR2 is SYDVKM in the germline V gene. The CDR3 is 14 amino acids. CDR3 loop: CASRREGRIYEQYF. The CDR3, as DNA: TGTGCCAGCCGGCGGGAGGGAAGGATCTACGAGCAGTACTTC.

The chain employs TRBV3-1 and TRBJ1-1; D possibly corresponds to TRBD1 (6 bases). Trimming shortened V by 0 bases and J by 5 bases, and 19 bases separated the two germline ends. Germline V lookup: CDR1 LGHDT, CDR2 YNNKEL (reference sequence). The CDR3 extends over 17 amino acids. Written as DNA, the CDR3 is TGTGCCAGCAGCCAAGATGCCGCAGGGGCGCGGAGGACTGAAGCTTTCTTT. It is translated as CASSQDAAGARRTEAFF. The complete variable domain, with remaining parts taken from reference TRBV3-1 and TRBJ1-1, reads DTAVSQTPKYLVTQMGNDKSIKCEQNLGHDTMYWYKQDSKKFLKIMFSYNNKELIINETVPNRFSPKSPDKAHLNLHINSLELGDSAVYFCASSQDAAGARRTEAFFGQGTRLTVV.

J is TRBJ1-6 and V is TRBV10-2; D is undetermined. The CDR3 is 15 residues long. The germline V gene encodes CDR1 WSHSY and CDR2 SAAADI. V dropped 6 bases and J dropped 0 bases, with 9 bases sitting between them. CDR3 sequence reads: CASRESHSYNSPLHF. The CDR3 coding sequence is TGCGCCAGCAGAGAATCCCACTCCTATAATTCACCCCTCCACTTT.

V usage is TRBV6-5 and J usage is TRBJ1-1, with 7 bases that match TRBD1. V lost 2 bases, J lost 0 bases, and 9 bases stayed unmatched. The CDR3 loop spans 17 amino acids. The V gene's germline CDR1 is MNHEY and CDR2 SVGAGI. The DNA of the CDR3 is TGTGCCAGCAGTTACAAGGGACAGTCATTGCTGAACACTGAAGCTTTCTTT. The encoded protein is CASSYKGQSLLNTEAFF.

The rearrangement joins TRBV3-1 to TRBJ1-6; D remains unclear. Germline V gene data show CDR1 as LGHDT and CDR2 as YNNKEL (reference sequence). The CDR3 contains 14 residues. Trimming took 6 bases from V and 7 from J, leaving 13 bases between them. The CDR3: CASSAGSRNSPLHF. The CDR3 DNA reads as TGTGCCAGCAGTGCCGGGTCGAGGAATTCACCCCTCCACTTT.

The chain combines TRBV12-3 or TRBV12-4 with TRBJ2-2; maybe TRBD2 (5 bases). The CDR3 consists of 14 residues. Trimming stripped 8 bases from V and 3 bases from J, with 13 bases between. The CDR3 coding sequence is TGTGCCAGCTTGCCTAGCCGCTACACCGGGGAGCTGTTTTTT. Protein: CASLPSRYTGELFF.

This chain connects TRBV12-3 or TRBV12-4 to TRBJ2-2; 11 nucleotides align to TRBD2. After removal of 3 bases from V and 6 bases from J, the junction contained 6 bases not matched to a gene. This CDR3 is 16 amino acids long. The DNA for the CDR3 is TGTGCCAGCAGTTTTCTAGCGGGAGGAAACTCCGGGGAGCTGTTTTTT. It encodes CASSFLAGGNSGELFF.

The chain carries TRBV6-1 and TRBJ1-1, with D unresolved. V dropped 2 bases and J dropped 2 bases, with 9 bases sitting between them. Germline lookup yields CDR1 MNHNS and CDR2 SASEGT. CDR3 length: 14 residues. CDR3 region: CASSENPRNTEAFF. The CDR3 nucleotides are TGTGCCAGCAGTGAAAATCCGAGAAACACTGAAGCTTTCTTT.

This clonotype has at least ten counts. The chain employs TRBV12-3 or TRBV12-4 and TRBJ1-5; tentatively, D is TRBD1 (5 bases). Trimming left V 4 bases short and J 6 bases short, with 10 bases between. This CDR3 comprises 13 residues. For the CDR3, the DNA is TGTGCCAGCAGTTCCAGGGTTGGTCAGCCCCAGCATTTT. Its translation: CASSSRVGQPQHF.

The V call is TRBV5-1, the J call TRBJ1-4; 10 bases are a match to TRBD1. This CDR3 is 14 amino acids long. V shed 5 bases, J shed 7 bases, and the junction held 5 bases outside the gene matches. Germline loops: CDR1 SGHRS, CDR2 YFSETQ. CDR3 residues: CASRPDRGREKLFF. In DNA, the CDR3 is TGCGCCAGCAGACCCGACAGGGGGCGTGAAAAACTGTTTTTT.

Note on this clonotype: Sequence at one end of the junction differs from germline and may be a read error. V gene TRBV15 combines with J gene TRBJ2-1; 11 bases line up with TRBD2. Per the germline V gene, CDR1 is LNHNV and CDR2 is YYDKDF (reference sequence). This CDR3 comprises 15 residues. The CDR3 bases are TGTGCCGCCAGCACACTAGCGGGAGTGGGGGATGAGCGGTTCTTC. Encoded protein: CAASTLAGVGDERFF.

This chain joins TRBV28 and TRBJ1-1; no reliable D call. CDR1 and CDR2 (germline): MDHEN, SYDVKM. This CDR3 contains 16 residues. Between the trimmed V and J ends, which lost 4 bases and 4 bases, there was a span of 19 bases. In DNA, the CDR3 is TGTGCCAGCAGTTCCCCCGGACCCGAAGGATTCACTGAAGCTTTCTTT. This gives the protein CASSSPGPEGFTEAFF.

This clonotype has a handful of counts. V gene TRBV28 combines with J gene TRBJ1-4; D remains ambiguous. The CDR3 has 12 amino acids. Trimming stripped 2 bases from V and 8 bases from J, with 6 bases between. The germline gives CDR1 MDHEN, CDR2 SYDVKM. The chain's CDR3 is CASSLNGEKLFF. CDR3 DNA sequence: TGTGCCAGCAGTTTAAACGGCGAAAAACTGTTTTTT.

V is TRBV2 and J is TRBJ1-2, with a possible D match to TRBD1 (5 bases). Per germline, CDR1 SNHLY and CDR2 FYNNEI. There are 15 residues in the CDR3. Trimming shortened V by 6 bases and J by 2 bases, and 16 bases separated the two germline ends. In nucleotides, the CDR3 is TGTGCCAGCAGCCCCCGGAACCCAGGGAACTATGGCTACACCTTC. This gives the protein CASSPRNPGNYGYTF.

The genes are TRBV6-1 and TRBJ1-2; possibly TRBD1 for D (5 bases). The CDR3 has 14 residues. Trimming removed 6 bases at V and 4 bases at J, with 15 bases between. Germline-derived CDR1 and CDR2 are MNHNS and SASEGT. The CDR3 loop reads CASSKQTALYGYTF. CDR3 DNA: TGTGCCAGCAGCAAACAGACAGCCCTCTATGGCTACACCTTC.

CDR3 in amino acids: CASSLPGRRNQPQHF. DNA of the CDR3: TGTGCCAGCAGTTTACCCGGACGGAGAAATCAGCCCCAGCATTTT. The gene calls are TRBV28 and TRBJ1-5; D call uncertain. V shed 2 bases and J shed 4 bases, with 12 bases lying between them. Germline V lookup: CDR1 MDHEN, CDR2 SYDVKM. This CDR3 is 15 amino acids long.

V is TRBV20-1 and J is TRBJ1-1; D is uncertain. Per the germline V gene, CDR1 is DFQATT and CDR2 is SNEGSKA (reference sequence). With 0 bases removed from V and 9 bases from J, the gap between germline ends came to 8 bases. This CDR3 is 11 amino acids long. Here the CDR3 reads CSARDPAQAFF. The CDR3 DNA reads TGCAGTGCTAGAGATCCGGCGCAAGCTTTCTTT.

The genes are TRBV19 and TRBJ1-2, with 11 bases that match TRBD1. V dropped 3 bases and J dropped 2; count of bases not matched to a gene: 5. Germline lookup yields CDR1 LNHDA and CDR2 SQIVND (reference sequence). The CDR3 length is 16 residues. The CDR3 is CASSIDGTGGNYGYTF. The DNA for the CDR3 is TGTGCCAGTAGTATTGATGGGACAGGGGGGAACTATGGCTACACCTTC.

The gene calls are TRBV5-1 and TRBJ2-3; D is unresolved. This CDR3 has 11 amino acids. CDR1 and CDR2 from the germline V gene are SGHRS and YFSETQ. Trimming removed 2 bases from V and 6 bases from J, with 4 bases in between. Here the CDR3 reads CASSFQDTQYF. In nucleotides, the CDR3 is TGCGCCAGCAGCTTTCAGGATACGCAGTATTTT. The full variable domain, in which reference TRBV5-1 and TRBJ2-3 provide the parts outside the CDR3, is KAGVTQTPRYLIKTRGQQVTLSCSPISGHRSVSWYQQTPGQGLQFLFEYFSETQRNKGNFPGRFSGRQFSNSRSEMNVSTLELGDSALYLCASSFQDTQYFGPGTRLTVL.